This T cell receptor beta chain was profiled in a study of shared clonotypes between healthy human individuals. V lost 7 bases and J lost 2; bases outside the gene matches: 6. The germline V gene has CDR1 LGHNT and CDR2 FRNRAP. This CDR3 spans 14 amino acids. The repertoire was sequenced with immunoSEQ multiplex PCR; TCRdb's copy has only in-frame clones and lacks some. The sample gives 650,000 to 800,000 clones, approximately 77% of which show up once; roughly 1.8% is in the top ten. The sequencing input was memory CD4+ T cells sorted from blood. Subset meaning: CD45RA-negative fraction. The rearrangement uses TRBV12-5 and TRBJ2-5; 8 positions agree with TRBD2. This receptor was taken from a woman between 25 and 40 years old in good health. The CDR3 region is CASAPSGRQETQYF. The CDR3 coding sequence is TGTGCTAGTGCCCCTAGCGGGCGTCAAGAGACCCAGTACTTC.